These T cell receptor beta chains were read from a single sample in a study of blood T cell repertoires in COVID-19. TCRdb keeps only in-frame clones here, not all; method: immunoSEQ multiplex PCR. This table holds a few hundred thousand clones, about 89% found once. Sequences were obtained from peripheral blood. Every receptor here comes from a woman between 25 and 40 years old with COVID-19, enrolled during active disease. Both conserved end residues are part of each CDR3. A D gene is named only where the DNA matches it firmly. A row's size may be missing; if present it is once, few, many or a size class.

J,D,size,V,CDR3,DNA
TRBJ1-2,.,.,TRBV27,CASSLSGSGRYGYTF,TGTGCCAGCAGTTTATCAGGGTCAGGGAGGTATGGCTACACCTTC
TRBJ2-3,TRBD1,.,TRBV13,CASSLGTGNTDTQYF,TGTGCCAGCAGCTTAGGGACAGGGAACACAGATACGCAGTATTTT
TRBJ1-1,.,many,TRBV25-1,CASSPDRMNTEAFF,TGTGCCAGCAGCCCCGACAGGATGAACACTGAAGCTTTCTTT
TRBJ2-7,TRBD1,.,TRBV28,CASRNAGGSYEQYF,TGTGCCAGCAGGAATGCAGGGGGCTCCTACGAGCAGTACTTC
TRBJ2-1,.,many,TRBV19,CASSTQGYNEQFF,TGTGCCAGTAGTACCCAGGGGTACAATGAGCAGTTCTTC
TRBJ2-1,TRBD2,.,TRBV7-9,CASRGTSASQRSDEQFF,TGTGCCAGCAGGGGGACTAGCGCGAGCCAACGGTCCGATGAGCAGTTCTTC
TRBJ1-5,TRBD1,.,TRBV28,CASSPGTGVFNQHF,TGTGCCAGCAGTCCCGGGACAGGGGTATTTAACCAGCATTTT
TRBJ2-5,TRBD2,.,TRBV18,CASSPFSGLAGETQYF,TGTGCCAGCTCACCGTTCTCGGGCCTAGCGGGAGAGACCCAGTACTTC
TRBJ1-6,TRBD1,.,TRBV19,CASSRTQGATDNSPLHF,TGTGCCAGTAGTAGAACGCAGGGGGCGACAGATAATTCACCCCTCCACTTT
TRBJ1-1,TRBD1,.,TRBV19,CASSIGRTGGAFTEAFF,TGTGCCAGTAGTATAGGGCGGACAGGGGGCGCGTTCACTGAAGCTTTCTTT
TRBJ2-2,.,.,TRBV6-2/TRBV6-3,CASSYSTFGELFF,TGTGCCAGCAGTTACTCCACTTTTGGGGAGCTGTTTTTT
TRBJ2-2,.,few,TRBV28,CASNRGTGELFF,TGTGCCAGCAATCGGGGGACCGGGGAGCTGTTTTTT
TRBJ2-7,TRBD1,once,TRBV5-1,CASSTWTGGFYEQYF,TGCGCCAGCAGCACGTGGACAGGGGGATTCTACGAGCAGTACTTC
TRBJ1-1,TRBD1,.,TRBV4-1,CASSQARDRVFSAFF,TGCGCCAGCAGCCAAGCCCGGGACAGGGTATTTAGCGCTTTCTTT
TRBJ2-7,.,.,TRBV19,CASSPLGGDGHYEQYF,TGTGCCAGTAGTCCCCTAGGAGGCGACGGCCACTACGAGCAGTACTTC
TRBJ2-5,.,.,TRBV6-2/TRBV6-3,CASSYLRDRQETQYF,TGTGCCAGCAGTTACCTCCGAGACAGACAAGAGACCCAGTACTTC
TRBJ2-3,.,.,TRBV15,CATSRAGDGVDTQYF,TGTGCCACCAGCAGAGCGGGAGATGGGGTAGATACGCAGTATTTT
TRBJ1-6,.,.,TRBV18,CASSPQISSYNSPLHF,TGTGCCAGCTCACCACAGATCAGCTCCTATAATTCACCCCTCCACTTT
TRBJ1-4,TRBD1,.,TRBV12-5,CASGSQGGTNEKLFF,TGTGCTAGTGGTTCACAGGGGGGGACTAATGAAAAACTGTTTTTT
TRBJ1-2,.,.,TRBV7-8,CASSLDGVRGGYGYTF,TGTGCCAGCAGCTTAGATGGGGTACGGGGTGGCTATGGCTACACCTTC
TRBJ2-5,TRBD2,.,TRBV5-1,CASSLLAGGAGETQYF,TGCGCCAGCAGCTTGCTTGCGGGAGGGGCTGGAGAGACCCAGTACTTC
TRBJ2-3,TRBD1,.,TRBV24-1,CATSDRLSGQAPDTQYF,TGTGCCACCAGTGACCGCCTATCCGGACAGGCGCCAGATACGCAGTATTTT
TRBJ2-3,.,once,TRBV9,CASSVTGTDTQYF,TGTGCCAGCAGCGTCACAGGCACAGATACGCAGTATTTT
TRBJ1-1,.,once,TRBV29-1,CSVAGPRVTEAFF,TGCAGCGTTGCTGGCCCCAGGGTCACTGAAGCTTTCTTT
TRBJ2-3,TRBD1,.,TRBV6-5,CASRDRGRGTDTQYF,TGTGCCAGCAGAGACAGGGGGCGTGGCACAGATACGCAGTATTTT
TRBJ1-3,.,.,TRBV18,CASSPGHLSSGNTIYF,TGTGCCAGCTCACCGGGACATTTAAGCTCTGGAAACACCATATATTTT
TRBJ1-2,.,.,TRBV7-2,CASSLYRTNYGYTF,TGTGCCAGCAGCTTGTACAGGACTAACTATGGCTACACCTTC
TRBJ1-2,.,once,TRBV5-1,CASSLDLSGDYGYTF,TGCGCCAGCAGCTTGGATTTGTCAGGGGACTATGGCTACACCTTC
TRBJ1-1,TRBD1,.,TRBV19,CASRRDREDTEAFF,TGTGCCAGCCGCCGGGACAGGGAGGACACTGAAGCTTTCTTT
TRBJ2-3,.,.,TRBV18,CASSPRGGMGDTQYF,TGTGCCAGCTCACCAAGAGGCGGGATGGGAGATACGCAGTATTTT
TRBJ1-4,TRBD1,.,TRBV20-1,CSASRTGWNEKLFF,TGCAGTGCTAGTAGGACAGGATGGAATGAAAAACTGTTTTTT
TRBJ2-5,.,.,TRBV27,CASSFYRGETQYF,TGTGCCAGCAGTTTTTATAGGGGAGAGACCCAGTACTTC
TRBJ1-6,TRBD1,.,TRBV5-3,CARSLEVWDRGPPLHF,TGTGCCAGAAGCTTGGAAGTATGGGACAGGGGACCACCCCTCCACTTT
TRBJ2-1,TRBD2,few,TRBV24-1,CATSERTSGSYNEQFF,TGTGCCACCAGTGAGAGGACTAGCGGTTCCTACAATGAGCAGTTCTTC
TRBJ1-2,TRBD1,.,TRBV4-3,CASSQDAGTVYGYTF,TGCGCCAGCAGCCAAGACGCGGGGACAGTCTATGGCTACACCTTC
TRBJ1-1,.,few,TRBV2,CASSDWYGKAFF,TGTGCCAGCAGTGATTGGTACGGGAAAGCTTTCTTT
TRBJ2-3,TRBD2,once,TRBV19,CASSDTSGDTDTQYF,TGTGCCAGTAGTGATACTAGCGGGGACACAGATACGCAGTATTTT
TRBJ1-4,.,.,TRBV6-5,CASRYSPRTNEKLFF,TGTGCCAGCAGATACAGCCCCAGGACTAATGAAAAACTGTTTTTT